Listed below are T cell receptor beta chains from one sample, sequenced in a study of graft-versus-host responses after intestinal transplantation. The assay was immunoSEQ multiplex PCR, and TCRdb's table has in-frame clones only and misses some. The sample carries 14,000 or so clones, 35% to 45% recorded once. Sample: alloreactive CD8+ T cells from a mixed lymphocyte reaction culture, taken before intestinal transplant. These receptors were obtained from a human patient who received an intestinal transplant. CDR3s include the opening cysteine and the closing phenylalanine or tryptophan. The order of the fields is D gene, clone size, J gene, V gene, CDR3 protein, CDR3 DNA. A D gene is named only where the DNA matches it firmly. Clone size is shown for a subset of rows, as once, few, many or a class of expanded clone.

D: NA
size: few
J: TRBJ1-2
V: TRBV30
CDR3: CAWSFGAGDGYTF
DNA: TGTGCCTGGAGTTTTGGGGCAGGGGATGGCTACACCTTC

D: TRBD1
size: NA
J: TRBJ1-2
V: TRBV4-3
CDR3: CASSQDGTGHYGYTF
DNA: TGCGCCAGCAGCCAAGATGGGACAGGGCATTATGGCTACACCTTC

D: TRBD1
size: NA
J: TRBJ1-5
V: TRBV4-3
CDR3: CASSQEDRGGNQPQHF
DNA: TGCGCCAGCAGCCAAGAGGACAGGGGCGGAAATCAGCCCCAGCATTTT

D: NA
size: NA
J: TRBJ2-7
V: TRBV27
CDR3: CASSTQESYEQYF
DNA: TGTGCCAGTAGTACACAGGAATCCTACGAGCAGTACTTC

D: NA
size: NA
J: TRBJ2-7
V: TRBV10-3
CDR3: CAISESSYEQYF
DNA: TGTGCCATCAGTGAATCCAGCTACGAGCAGTACTTC

D: NA
size: few
J: TRBJ2-7
V: TRBV6-1
CDR3: CASSEAGWLYYEQYF
DNA: TGTGCCAGCAGTGAGGCAGGATGGCTTTACTACGAGCAGTACTTC

D: NA
size: NA
J: TRBJ2-7
V: TRBV10-3
CDR3: CAISTGTYEQYF
DNA: TGTGCCATATCAACAGGAACCTACGAGCAGTACTTC

D: TRBD2
size: few
J: TRBJ2-7
V: TRBV28
CDR3: CASSLAGGGSWGIPYEQYF
DNA: TGTGCCAGCAGTTTGGCGGGGGGGGGTTCATGGGGAATACCTTACGAGCAGTACTTC

D: NA
size: few
J: TRBJ1-1
V: TRBV7-2
CDR3: CASSFIYTEAFF
DNA: TGTGCCAGCAGCTTTATTTACACTGAAGCTTTCTTT

D: TRBD1
size: NA
J: TRBJ1-2
V: TRBV10-3
CDR3: CAINLNGRGLVNYGYTF
DNA: TGTGCCATCAACCTCAACGGCAGGGGGCTCGTAAACTATGGCTACACCTTC

D: NA
size: medium-sized
J: TRBJ2-2
V: TRBV10-2
CDR3: CASSLLNTGELFF
DNA: TGCGCCAGCTCTCTCCTTAACACCGGGGAGCTGTTTTTT

D: NA
size: NA
J: TRBJ2-7
V: TRBV7-6
CDR3: CASSLVGGDYEQYF
DNA: TGTGCCAGCAGCTTAGTAGGGGGGGACTACGAGCAGTACTTC

D: NA
size: NA
J: TRBJ1-5
V: TRBV9
CDR3: CASSVGGLNQPQHF
DNA: TGTGCCAGCAGCGTAGGTGGGCTCAATCAGCCCCAGCATTTT

D: TRBD1
size: NA
J: TRBJ1-2
V: TRBV5-1
CDR3: CASSLGTDEGYGYTF
DNA: TGCGCCAGCAGCCTAGGGACAGACGAGGGCTATGGCTACACCTTC

D: NA
size: large
J: TRBJ2-7
V: TRBV2
CDR3: CASSEAWGAYEQYF
DNA: TGTGCCAGCAGTGAAGCGTGGGGAGCCTACGAGCAGTACTTC

D: NA
size: few
J: TRBJ1-1
V: TRBV27
CDR3: CASSFGGLNTEAFF
DNA: TGTGCCAGCAGTTTTGGTGGTCTAAACACTGAAGCTTTCTTT

D: TRBD1
size: few
J: TRBJ1-2
V: TRBV7-9
CDR3: CASSYGTGASGYTF
DNA: TGTGCCAGCAGCTACGGGACAGGGGCTAGCGGCTACACCTTC